These 19 T cell receptor beta chains originate from one sample sequenced in a study of shared clonotypes between healthy human individuals. The protocol was immunoSEQ multiplex PCR, while the TCRdb copy is restricted to in-frame clones and leaves out a portion. The sample lists over a million clones, 95% to 97% occurring once. The source material was naive CD4+ T cells sorted from blood. Described subset: CD45RA+ positively selected. Receptor source: a man under 40 in good health.

This sequence joins TRBV5-1 and TRBJ2-7; 9 nucleotides match TRBD1. J was trimmed by 5 bases and V by 10 bases; bases with no gene match: 10. The CDR3 covers 13 residues. Germline-derived CDR1 and CDR2 are SGHRS and YFSETQ. CDR3 nucleotides: TGCGCCTCAACCCGGGACAGGGTTCACGAGCAGTACTTC. It encodes CASTRDRVHEQYF.

The chain combines TRBV6-1 with TRBJ1-3, with D perhaps TRBD1 (5 bases). The CDR3 is 17 residues long. V was shortened by 2 bases and J by 3 bases, with 17 bases between the two germline ends. Germline CDR1 is MNHNS and CDR2 is SASEGT. In nucleotides, the CDR3 is TGTGCCAGCAGTGAACTCCCATCTTTGGGGCTTGGAAACACCATATATTTT. This translates into CASSELPSLGLGNTIYF.

V usage is TRBV19 and J usage is TRBJ2-3; TRBD1 agrees at 8 bases. Germline loops: CDR1 LNHDA, CDR2 SQIVND (reference sequence). The CDR3 totals 16 residues. V was clipped by 3 bases and J by 3 bases; unmatched bases: 8. The CDR3 loop is CASSMVTGGGTDTQYF. Here the CDR3 DNA reads TGTGCCAGTAGTATGGTCACAGGGGGTGGTACAGATACGCAGTATTTT.

The chain carries TRBV7-3 and TRBJ1-1; no clear D gene. This CDR3 has 15 amino acids. Trimming stripped 0 bases from V and 0 bases from J, with 8 bases between. Looked up from germline, CDR1 is SGHTA and CDR2 is FQGTGA. The CDR3 here is CASSLTGRMNTEAFF. In nucleotides, the CDR3 is TGTGCCAGCAGCTTAACGGGCAGAATGAACACTGAAGCTTTCTTT.

The rearrangement uses TRBV13 and TRBJ2-7; the D gene is possibly TRBD2 (6 bases). Germline CDR1 reads PRHDT; CDR2 reads FYEKMQ (reference sequence). The V end lost 5 bases, the J end lost 0 bases, and 23 bases lay between the germline ends. This CDR3 contains 18 residues. The CDR3 DNA reads as TGTGCCAGCAGCCACTCCCTGAGGGCGGGACGCCACTCCTACGAGCAGTACTTC. Translation: CASSHSLRAGRHSYEQYF.

V is TRBV6-4 and J is TRBJ2-7, with no clear D. The V and J ends lost 7 bases and 5 bases respectively, with 15 bases between them. The CDR3 has 13 residues. Per the germline V gene, CDR1 is MRHNA and CDR2 is SNTAGT. DNA for the CDR3: TGTGCCAGCACTCGAGCCGCCCTACACGAGCAGTACTTC. Protein sequence: CASTRAALHEQYF.

The gene calls are TRBV6-5 and TRBJ2-2; 8 bases align to TRBD2. The CDR3 totals 15 residues. V shed 2 bases and J 6 bases; nucleotides not matched to a gene: 5. Germline V gene sequence: CDR1 MNHEY, CDR2 SVGAGI. For the CDR3, the DNA is TGTGCCAGCAGTTACGGGACTAGAAGGGCCGGGGAGCTGTTTTTT. As protein: CASSYGTRRAGELFF.

This CDR3 reads CASSELLAGTQYF. CDR3 in DNA: TGCGCCAGCAGTGAGCTACTGGCGGGTACGCAGTATTTT. V usage is TRBV10-1 and J usage is TRBJ2-3; tentative D call: TRBD2 (5 bases). The CDR3 totals 13 residues. V gave up 2 bases and J gave up 8 bases, with 11 bases separating them. Germline assignment: CDR1 WNHNN and CDR2 SYGVQD (reference sequence).

V and J are TRBV6-6 and TRBJ2-3, with unresolved D. This CDR3 has 15 amino acids. Germline V gene sequence: CDR1 MNHNY, CDR2 SVGAGI (reference sequence). V shed 7 bases and J shed 6 bases, with 20 bases lying between them. CDR3 sequence reads: CASTPTTPQPDTQYF. CDR3 nucleotide sequence: TGTGCCAGCACCCCTACCACCCCCCAACCGGATACGCAGTATTTT.

V is TRBV2 and J is TRBJ2-2; no clear D gene. CDR1 and CDR2 from the germline V gene are SNHLY and FYNNEI. V lost 8 bases and J lost 6, with 7 bases in between. The CDR3 spans 11 residues. CDR3 loop: CASGVSGELFF. In DNA, the CDR3 is TGTGCCAGCGGGGTATCCGGGGAGCTGTTTTTT.

This clone was recorded once. The chain employs TRBV5-1 and TRBJ1-1; 7 bases map to TRBD1. Germline CDR1 and CDR2: SGHRS and YFSETQ. Trimming at V came to 2 bases and at J to 3 bases, leaving 7 bases not matched to a gene. This CDR3 has 15 amino acids. Here the CDR3 reads CASSLRGRGDTEAFF. The CDR3 DNA follows: TGCGCCAGCAGCTTAAGGGGGCGCGGGGACACTGAAGCTTTCTTT. Full variable domain (rest looked up from reference TRBV5-1 and TRBJ1-1): KAGVTQTPRYLIKTRGQQVTLSCSPISGHRSVSWYQQTPGQGLQFLFEYFSETQRNKGNFPGRFSGRQFSNSRSEMNVSTLELGDSALYLCASSLRGRGDTEAFFGQGTRLTVV.

This chain joins TRBV4-1 and TRBJ2-3; 10 bases are shared with TRBD2. CDR3 length equals 16 residues. In germline, CDR1 is MGHRA, CDR2 YSYEKL. V lost 3 bases to trimming and J lost 2 bases; unmatched junction nucleotides: 5. CDR3 sequence reads: CASSHGLAAPTDTQYF. CDR3 sequence (DNA): TGCGCCAGCAGCCACGGACTAGCGGCCCCCACAGATACGCAGTATTTT.

The chain carries TRBV18 and TRBJ2-2; D remains unclear. Germline CDR1 is KGHSH and CDR2 is LQKENI. This CDR3 contains 11 residues. The ends were cut back, 6 bases at V and 3 bases at J, with 2 bases in the middle. This CDR3 is CASSHTGELFF. The CDR3 DNA is TGTGCCAGCTCGCACACCGGGGAGCTGTTTTTT.

The chain links TRBV28 to TRBJ2-7, with 9 nucleotides matching TRBD2. The J segment lost 4 bases and the V segment lost 3 bases, leaving 25 bases of the junction unmatched. CDR1 and CDR2 from the germline V gene are MDHEN and SYDVKM. The CDR3 has 21 amino acids. This CDR3 reads CASSFPRSRVWGAGGPYEQYF. CDR3 nucleotides: TGTGCCAGCAGTTTCCCTCGCTCCAGGGTATGGGGGGCGGGAGGGCCATACGAGCAGTACTTC.

The chain employs TRBV28 and TRBJ2-3, with D possibly matching TRBD2 (5 bases). The CDR3 spans 15 residues. V was shortened by 4 bases and J by 1 base, with 12 bases between the two germline ends. The germline gives CDR1 MDHEN, CDR2 SYDVKM. The CDR3 spells CASSSPWRGTDTQYF. CDR3 nucleotide sequence: TGTGCCAGCAGTTCCCCATGGCGGGGCACAGATACGCAGTATTTT.

Of note for this clone: The same CDR3 also results from other DNA sequences found in this sample. DNA of the CDR3: TGTGCCAGCAGCTTGGCGGGAGATACGCAGTATTTT. Its translation: CASSLAGDTQYF. The V and J genes are TRBV5-4 and TRBJ2-3, with D unresolved. V was clipped by 0 bases and J by 5 bases, with 4 bases between them. Germline V gene lookup returns CDR1 SGHNT and CDR2 YYREEE (reference sequence). The CDR3 is 12 residues long.

This rearrangement joins TRBV29-1 to TRBJ2-5; D uncertain. CDR3 length equals 10 residues. The germline V gene has CDR1 SQVTM and CDR2 ANQGSEA. V was trimmed by 7 bases and J by 5 bases, leaving 8 bases between them. CDR3 DNA sequence: TGCAGCGGGACCGGGGAGACCCAGTACTTC. It yields the protein CSGTGETQYF.

The rearrangement joins TRBV5-1 to TRBJ2-3; D call uncertain. V gave up 0 bases and J gave up 4 bases, with 9 bases separating them. The germline CDR1 and CDR2 sequences are SGHRS and YFSETQ. This CDR3 comprises 14 residues. The CDR3 region is CASSLEVTADTQYF. CDR3 sequence (DNA): TGCGCCAGCAGCTTGGAAGTTACTGCAGATACGCAGTATTTT.

V usage is TRBV5-1 and J usage is TRBJ1-1; 11 bases are a match to TRBD1. The CDR3 length is 18 residues. Per germline, CDR1 SGHRS and CDR2 YFSETQ. V gave up 4 bases and J gave up 3 bases; unmatched junction bases: 14. The CDR3 region is CASSPLGQGARAHTEAFF. The DNA for the CDR3 is TGCGCCAGCAGCCCCCTCGGACAGGGGGCGCGGGCACACACTGAAGCTTTCTTT.